This is a list of T cell receptor beta chains from one sample in a study of T cells after yellow fever vaccination. MiXCR, run by TCRdb on the 5' RACE reads, gives a single entry per CDR3 protein. The data hold around 550,000 distinct CDR3 sequences, with roughly 19% observed a single time. The starting material was PBMCs, obtained 15 days after the yellow fever booster vaccination. These receptors all stem from a man aged 25 to 40 who received the YFV17D yellow fever vaccine. The CDR3 runs from the conserved cysteine through the conserved F or W. Each record gives: J gene, D gene, clone size, V gene, CDR3 DNA, CDR3 protein. The D gene is left open where the match is weak. Where a row states a size, it is once, few, many or the class of an expanded clone; other rows omit it.

J: TRBJ2-3
D: NA
size: NA
V: TRBV10-1
DNA: TGCGCCAGCAGTGAGGGCCCAGATACGCAGTATTTT
CDR3: CASSEGPDTQYF

J: TRBJ1-1
D: NA
size: few
V: TRBV20-1
DNA: TGCAGTGTTCAGAGAGGAGGTTGGGACACTGAAGCTTTCTTT
CDR3: CSVQRGGWDTEAFF

J: TRBJ2-1
D: TRBD2
size: NA
V: TRBV10-3
DNA: TGTGCCATACTAGCGGGAGACAATTACAATGAGCAGTTCTTC
CDR3: CAILAGDNYNEQFF

J: TRBJ2-2
D: NA
size: NA
V: TRBV27
DNA: TGTGCCAGCAGTGCCTTTGGTGTTGGCGGGGAGCTGTTTTTT
CDR3: CASSAFGVGGELFF

J: TRBJ2-7
D: NA
size: few
V: TRBV7-2
DNA: TGTGCCAGCAGCTTATCGGCTACGGGGAACTCCTACGAGCAGTACTTC
CDR3: CASSLSATGNSYEQYF

J: TRBJ2-7
D: TRBD2
size: NA
V: TRBV6-2/TRBV6-3
DNA: TGTGCCAGCAGTTACCCCAGCGGGACCTACGAGCAGTACTTC
CDR3: CASSYPSGTYEQYF

J: TRBJ2-2
D: NA
size: NA
V: TRBV6-5
DNA: TGTGCCAGCCTTGCGAACACCGGGGAGCTGTTTTTT
CDR3: CASLANTGELFF

J: TRBJ2-1
D: TRBD2
size: NA
V: TRBV20-1
DNA: TGCAGTGCTAGCAGCCTAGCGGGAAGCTCCTACAATGAGCAGTTCTTC
CDR3: CSASSLAGSSYNEQFF

J: TRBJ1-1
D: NA
size: NA
V: TRBV29-1
DNA: TGCAGCGTAAGGGGACGTATGAACACTGAAGCTTTCTTT
CDR3: CSVRGRMNTEAFF

J: TRBJ2-5
D: NA
size: NA
V: TRBV19
DNA: TGTGCCAGTAGTATCCAGGGCCCCCAAGAGACCCAGTACTTC
CDR3: CASSIQGPQETQYF

J: TRBJ2-5
D: TRBD2
size: NA
V: TRBV9
DNA: TGTGCCAGCAGCGGTTCTATCAGCGGGACCTGGGAGGAGACCCAGTACTTC
CDR3: CASSGSISGTWEETQYF